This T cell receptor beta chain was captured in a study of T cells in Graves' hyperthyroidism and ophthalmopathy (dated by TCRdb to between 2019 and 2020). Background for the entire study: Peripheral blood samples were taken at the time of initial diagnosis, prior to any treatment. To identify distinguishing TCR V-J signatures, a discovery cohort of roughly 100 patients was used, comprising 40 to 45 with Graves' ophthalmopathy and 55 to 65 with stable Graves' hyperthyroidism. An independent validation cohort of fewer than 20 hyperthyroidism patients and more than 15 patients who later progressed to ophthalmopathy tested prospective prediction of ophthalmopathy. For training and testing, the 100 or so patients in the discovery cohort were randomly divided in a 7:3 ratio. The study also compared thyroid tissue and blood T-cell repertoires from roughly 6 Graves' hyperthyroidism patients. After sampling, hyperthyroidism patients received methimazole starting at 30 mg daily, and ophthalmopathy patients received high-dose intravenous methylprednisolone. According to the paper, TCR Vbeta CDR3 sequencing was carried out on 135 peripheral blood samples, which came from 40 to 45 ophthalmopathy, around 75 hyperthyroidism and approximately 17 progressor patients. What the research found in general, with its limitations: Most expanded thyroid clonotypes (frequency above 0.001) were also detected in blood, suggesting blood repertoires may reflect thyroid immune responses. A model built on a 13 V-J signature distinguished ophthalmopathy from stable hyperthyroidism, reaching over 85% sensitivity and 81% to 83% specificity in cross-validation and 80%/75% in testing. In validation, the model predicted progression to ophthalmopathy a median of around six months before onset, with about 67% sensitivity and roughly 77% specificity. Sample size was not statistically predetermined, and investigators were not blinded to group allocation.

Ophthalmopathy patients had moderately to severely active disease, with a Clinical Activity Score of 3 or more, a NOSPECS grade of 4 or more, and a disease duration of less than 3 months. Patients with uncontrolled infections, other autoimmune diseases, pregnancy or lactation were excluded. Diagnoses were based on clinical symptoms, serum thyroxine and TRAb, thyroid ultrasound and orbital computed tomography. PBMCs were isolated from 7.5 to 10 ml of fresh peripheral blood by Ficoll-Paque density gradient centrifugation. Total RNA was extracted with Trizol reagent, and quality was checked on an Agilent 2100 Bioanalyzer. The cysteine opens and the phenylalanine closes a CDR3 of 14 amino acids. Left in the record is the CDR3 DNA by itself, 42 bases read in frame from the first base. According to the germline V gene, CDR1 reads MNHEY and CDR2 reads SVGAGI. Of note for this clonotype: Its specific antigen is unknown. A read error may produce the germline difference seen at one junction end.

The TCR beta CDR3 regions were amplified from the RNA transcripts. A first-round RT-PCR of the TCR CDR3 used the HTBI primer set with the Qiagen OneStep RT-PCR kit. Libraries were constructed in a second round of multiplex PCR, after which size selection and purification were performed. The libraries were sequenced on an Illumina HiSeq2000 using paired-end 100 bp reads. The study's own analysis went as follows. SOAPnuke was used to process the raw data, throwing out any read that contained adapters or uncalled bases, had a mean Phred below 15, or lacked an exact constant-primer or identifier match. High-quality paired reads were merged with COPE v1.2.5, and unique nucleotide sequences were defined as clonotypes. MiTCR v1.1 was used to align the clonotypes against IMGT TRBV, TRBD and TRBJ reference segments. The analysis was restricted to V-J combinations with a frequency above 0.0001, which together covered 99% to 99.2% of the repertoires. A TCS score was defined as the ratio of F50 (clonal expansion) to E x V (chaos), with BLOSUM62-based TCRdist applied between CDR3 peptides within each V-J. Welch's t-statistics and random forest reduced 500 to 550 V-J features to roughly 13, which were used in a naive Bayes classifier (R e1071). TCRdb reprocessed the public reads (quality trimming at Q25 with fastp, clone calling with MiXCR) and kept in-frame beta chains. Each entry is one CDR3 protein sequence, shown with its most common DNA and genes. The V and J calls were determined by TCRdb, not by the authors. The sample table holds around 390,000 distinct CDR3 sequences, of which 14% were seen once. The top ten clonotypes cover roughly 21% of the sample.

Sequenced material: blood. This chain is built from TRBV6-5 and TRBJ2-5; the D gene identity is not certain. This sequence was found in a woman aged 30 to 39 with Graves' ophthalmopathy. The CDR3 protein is CASSYYDGREAQYF. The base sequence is TGTGCCAGCAGTTACTATGACGGCCGAGAGGCCCAGTACTTC.